This T cell receptor (beta chain) was captured by sequencing in a study of T cell responses to AZD1222 COVID-19 vaccine. General study points: Only six or seven AZD1222 recipients tested seropositive at baseline. Unmutated variant regions reportedly attract nearly half of all spike-specific TCRs.

This CDR3 has 15 amino acids. Losses at the gene ends were 5 bases for V and 4 bases for J; bases not matched to a gene: 7. In germline, CDR1 is MDHEN, CDR2 SYDVKM. As for this clone: As yet, its antigen is unknown.

Measured with immunoSEQ multiplex PCR; TCRdb has only the in-frame clones, and not every one. Seen here are 150,000 to 200,000 clones, 70% to 90% observed once, and the top ten hold more than 4%. This chain joins TRBV28 and TRBJ1-5, with 8 bases lining up with TRBD1. The origin of this receptor is an adult who received the MenACWY meningococcal vaccine as a control. Specimen: peripheral blood, collected 28 days after the second dose of the MenACWY control vaccine. CDR3 nucleotide sequence: TGTGCCAGCAGTCCACAGGGGGTTTCGAATCAGCCCCAGCATTTT. It encodes CASSPQGVSNQPQHF.